Shown below are 28 T cell receptor beta chains from a single sample sequenced in a study of PD-1 blockade in classical Hodgkin lymphoma. Sequencing was performed with immunoSEQ multiplex PCR; in TCRdb, only in-frame clones are kept and a portion is missing. The table records around 100,000 clones, approximately 90% of them present only once. Relapse was seen in all patients after autologous stem cell transplantation, and brentuximab vedotin exposure was variable. The sample here was peripheral blood mononuclear cells (PBMCs), taken before the second cycle of nivolumab. Every receptor here comes from a human donor with classical Hodgkin lymphoma.

This clone was counted once. This chain joins TRBV10-3 and TRBJ1-1; D perhaps matches TRBD1 (5 bases). The CDR3 sequence is 13 residues long. Germline V lookup: CDR1 ENHRY, CDR2 SYGVKD. V was shortened by 5 bases and J by 0 bases, with 7 bases between the two germline ends. In nucleotides, the CDR3 is TGTGCCATCAGTACAGGCCTGAACACTGAAGCTTTCTTT. Encoded protein: CAISTGLNTEAFF.

The chain recombines TRBV2 with TRBJ1-1; 7 bases are shared with TRBD1. The V gene's germline CDR1 is SNHLY and CDR2 FYNNEI. V shed 0 bases, J shed 3 bases, and the junction held 7 bases outside the gene matches. The length of the CDR3 is 16 residues. CDR3 in DNA: TGTGCCAGCAGTGAAGCGCGAGGGGGCAAGTACACTGAAGCTTTCTTT. The encoded protein is CASSEARGGKYTEAFF.

The V call is TRBV25-1, the J call TRBJ2-4; D assignment may be TRBD1 or TRBD2 (5 bases each). V was pared by 3 bases and J by 7 bases, with 7 bases between. This CDR3 has 12 amino acids. Germline-derived CDR1 and CDR2 are MGHDK and SYGVNS. DNA for the CDR3: TGTGCCAGCAGTGACTGGGGGAACATTCAGTACTTC. Residues: CASSDWGNIQYF. Full variable domain (missing parts from reference TRBV25-1 and TRBJ2-4): EADIYQTPRYLVIGTGKKITLECSQTMGHDKMYWYQQDPGMELHLIHYSYGVNSTEKGDLSSESTVSRIRTEHFPLTLESARPSHTSQYLCASSDWGNIQYFGAGTRLSVL.

CDR3 sequence (DNA): TGTGCCTCCTCCAGGACAGGGCAGGACAATGAGCAGTTCTTC. Translation: CASSRTGQDNEQFF. This chain connects TRBV6-5 to TRBJ2-1, with 8 bases aligning to TRBD1. This CDR3 is built from 14 residues. V lost 11 bases and J lost 5; bases outside the gene matches: 11. Germline loops: CDR1 MNHEY, CDR2 SVGAGI.

The V call is TRBV6-5, the J call TRBJ2-2, with 8 bases that match TRBD1. V lost 5 bases, J lost 6 bases, and 5 bases stayed unmatched. The CDR3 extends over 14 amino acids. Germline V gene sequence: CDR1 MNHEY, CDR2 SVGAGI. CDR3 region: CASSLQGASGELFF. In nucleotides, the CDR3 is TGTGCCAGCAGTCTTCAGGGGGCTTCCGGGGAGCTGTTTTTT.

The rearrangement joins TRBV11-2 to TRBJ2-3; 12 bases map to TRBD2. Germline assignment: CDR1 SGHAT and CDR2 FQNNGV. This CDR3 spans 15 amino acids. The trim removed 5 bases at V and 0 bases at J, leaving 0 bases unmatched. CDR3 coding DNA: TGTGCCAGCAGCCTAGCGGGGGGGAGCACAGATACGCAGTATTTT. Translation gives CASSLAGGSTDTQYF.

This chain joins TRBV7-2 and TRBJ1-6, with D hard to call. The CDR3 runs 15 residues. Germline V lookup: CDR1 SGHTA, CDR2 FQGNSA. Trimming stripped 1 base from V and 7 bases from J, with 11 bases between. The CDR3 loop is CASSLDGRVNSPLHF. CDR3 bases: TGTGCCAGCAGCTTAGATGGAAGGGTCAATTCACCCCTCCACTTT.

This clone was picked up one time. The chain joins TRBV5-1 to TRBJ1-2; no definite D call. The germline CDR1 and CDR2 sequences are SGHRS and YFSETQ. V lost 3 bases and J lost 4, with 22 bases in between. The CDR3 contains 17 residues. CDR3 DNA sequence: TGCGCCAGCAGCTCTGGGTCAGTCCTTCAGGCGGGCTATGGCTACACCTTC. Translating gives CASSSGSVLQAGYGYTF.

J is TRBJ2-5 and V is TRBV6-1; TRBD1 agrees at 7 bases. Trimming cost V 7 bases and J 1 base; bases outside gene matches: 6. Germline V gene lookup returns CDR1 MNHNS and CDR2 SASEGT. The CDR3 runs to 14 residues. CDR3 amino acids: CASTSGQAQETQYF. The CDR3 nucleotides are TGTGCCAGCACCTCAGGACAGGCCCAAGAGACCCAGTACTTC.

The chain's CDR3 is CATLQWGGPTDTQYF. DNA of the CDR3: TGTGCCACCTTGCAATGGGGGGGGCCAACAGATACGCAGTATTTT. This sequence joins TRBV6-1 and TRBJ2-3; possible D gene TRBD2, 7 bases. Trimming cost V 10 bases and J 3 bases, with 20 bases left between them. CDR3 size: 15 residues. Germline values: CDR1 MNHNS, CDR2 SASEGT.

With regard to this clone: Other DNA sequences in the same sample also yield this CDR3. V usage is TRBV5-1 and J usage is TRBJ2-1, with D possibly called TRBD1 or TRBD2 (6 bases each). V shed 2 bases and J shed 8 bases, with 14 bases lying between them. The length of the CDR3 is 14 residues. The germline V gene has CDR1 SGHRS and CDR2 YFSETQ. The CDR3 reads CASSLRGLEDEQFF. CDR3 in DNA: TGCGCCAGCAGCTTACGGGGGCTAGAGGATGAGCAGTTCTTC.

This clone was seen a single time. The chain has TRBV5-1 and TRBJ2-7, with D tentatively TRBD2 (5 bases). The length of the CDR3 is 14 residues. CDR1 and CDR2 (germline): SGHRS, YFSETQ. The V end was cut by 2 bases, the J end by 0 bases, with 9 bases between. CDR3 residues: CASSFHGNSYEQYF. The DNA for the CDR3 is TGCGCCAGCAGCTTTCACGGGAACTCCTACGAGCAGTACTTC.

V is TRBV6-1 and J is TRBJ1-2; 9 bases agree with TRBD1. This CDR3 region has 15 residues. V shed 1 base and J 4 bases; nucleotides not matched to a gene: 4. Germline V lookup: CDR1 MNHNS, CDR2 SASEGT. CDR3 region: CASSEGQGVIYGYTF. In nucleotides, the CDR3 is TGTGCCAGCAGTGAAGGACAGGGGGTAATCTATGGCTACACCTTC.

The rearrangement uses TRBV11-2 and TRBJ2-4; D might be TRBD1 (5 bases). Trimming stripped 5 bases from V and 7 bases from J, with 12 bases between. CDR1 and CDR2 (germline): SGHAT, FQNNGV. The CDR3 runs 13 residues. The CDR3 spells CASSLRKGNIQYF. CDR3 sequence (DNA): TGTGCCAGCAGCCTCAGAAAGGGGAACATTCAGTACTTC.

This sequence joins TRBV7-3 and TRBJ2-1; D remains ambiguous. The CDR3 totals 17 residues. V was clipped by 1 base and J by 9 bases, with 22 bases between them. From germline, CDR1 is SGHTA and CDR2 FQGTGA. The CDR3 region is CASSLKSSRRVFGEQFF. The CDR3, as DNA: TGTGCCAGCAGCTTAAAGAGTAGTCGTCGGGTATTTGGTGAGCAGTTCTTC.

V gene TRBV4-1 combines with J gene TRBJ2-7, with 10 bases that match TRBD1. The CDR3 has 16 amino acids. The V gene end was trimmed by 0 bases and the J gene end by 2 bases; junction bases not matched to a gene: 4. Germline CDR1 and CDR2: MGHRA and YSYEKL. Written as DNA, the CDR3 is TGCGCCAGCAGCCAAGATCGTGGGACAGGGGCCTACGAGCAGTACTTC. As protein: CASSQDRGTGAYEQYF.

The genes are TRBV2 and TRBJ1-3, with a possible D match to TRBD1 (5 bases). Looked up from germline, CDR1 is SNHLY and CDR2 is FYNNEI. The CDR3 totals 15 residues. Trimming removed 4 bases from V and 0 bases from J, with 10 bases in between. CDR3 DNA sequence: TGTGCCAGCAGTGTCGTTGGGACCTCTGGAAACACCATATATTTT. The encoded protein is CASSVVGTSGNTIYF.

This clone has just a few counts. The genes are TRBV21-1 and TRBJ1-1. TRBV21-1 counts as a pseudogene. This CDR3 contains 13 residues. This chain's CDR3 is CASSTEKNTEAFF. DNA of the CDR3: TGTGCCAGCAGCACTGAAAAGAACACTGAAGCTTTCTTT.

The V call is TRBV5-6, the J call TRBJ2-1, with 8 bases aligning to TRBD1. The ends lost 3 bases at V and 7 bases at J; junction bases unmatched: 6. The CDR3 runs 14 residues. Germline V gene sequence: CDR1 SGHDT, CDR2 YYEEEE. As DNA, the CDR3 is TGTGCCAGCAGCTGGACAGGGCGTGGGAATGAGCAGTTCTTC. Its translation: CASSWTGRGNEQFF.

J is TRBJ2-1 and V is TRBV7-6, with a weak D call TRBD1 (5 bases). The ends were cut back, 4 bases at V and 0 bases at J, with 19 bases in the middle. This CDR3 is 18 amino acids long. CDR1 SGHVS and CDR2 FNYEAQ come from the germline V gene. CDR3: CASSSPRQGRSSYNEQFF. The CDR3 region has the DNA TGTGCCAGCAGCTCACCAAGGCAGGGAAGAAGCTCCTACAATGAGCAGTTCTTC.

This clone was seen a few times. This sequence joins TRBV10-3 and TRBJ1-6; no reliable D call. Trimming pared 2 bases from V and 7 bases from J, leaving 6 bases between. This CDR3 contains 13 residues. CDR1 and CDR2 (germline): ENHRY, SYGVKD. The CDR3: CAISEDLNSPLHF. DNA for the CDR3: TGTGCCATCAGTGAGGACCTAAATTCACCCCTCCACTTT.

This chain links TRBV9 with TRBJ2-1; 10 bases align to TRBD2. The CDR3 sequence is 15 residues long. Germline V gene sequence: CDR1 SGDLS, CDR2 YYNGEE. The V and J ends lost 4 bases and 9 bases, in that order; junction bases with no gene match: 10. The CDR3 DNA is TGTGCCAGCAGCCCGTCGAGCGGGGGGGAGGGTGAGCAGTTCTTC. Amino acid sequence: CASSPSSGGEGEQFF.

The rearrangement joins TRBV28 to TRBJ1-2; D ambiguous. The CDR3 is 16 amino acids. Trimming removed 2 bases from V and 4 bases from J, with 17 bases in between. The germline V gene encodes CDR1 MDHEN and CDR2 SYDVKM. CDR3 sequence reads: CASSLTGVEEIYGYTF. The CDR3 DNA reads as TGTGCCAGCAGTTTAACCGGGGTCGAAGAAATCTATGGCTACACCTTC.

The chain couples TRBV4-3 to TRBJ2-3; TRBD2 agrees at 12 bases. Germline V gene lookup returns CDR1 LGHNA and CDR2 YSLEER. The CDR3 loop spans 19 amino acids. V lost 1 base to trimming and J lost 2 bases; unmatched junction nucleotides: 10. CDR3 loop: CASSQAGLAGGRDTDTQYF. CDR3 coding DNA: TGCGCCAGCAGCCAAGCCGGGCTAGCGGGGGGGCGGGACACAGATACGCAGTATTTT.

This rearrangement joins TRBV12-5 to TRBJ2-7; D gene unclear. The CDR3 has 12 amino acids. From germline, CDR1 is LGHNT and CDR2 FRNRAP. V was trimmed by 5 bases and J by 9 bases, leaving 14 bases between them. CDR3 bases: TGTGCTAGTGGTCCGGTCCCAGTCGTGCAGTACTTC. It specifies CASGPVPVVQYF.

The chain recombines TRBV7-2 with TRBJ2-7; 8 bases map to TRBD1. The V gene end was trimmed by 0 bases and the J gene end by 10 bases; junction bases not matched to a gene: 11. CDR1 is SGHTA and CDR2 is FQGNSA in the germline V gene. CDR3 size: 15 residues. CDR3 residues: CASSLALLTGDSQYF. The CDR3 nucleotides are TGTGCCAGCAGCTTAGCGCTCTTGACAGGGGATTCCCAGTACTTC.

The chain joins TRBV27 to TRBJ1-3; no firm D call. V lost 3 bases and J 4 bases, leaving 13 bases between the germline ends. CDR1 MNHEY and CDR2 SMNVEV come from the germline V gene (reference sequence). The CDR3 has 15 residues. CDR3 sequence reads: CASSLNTPAGNTIYF. The DNA of the CDR3 is TGTGCCAGCAGTTTGAACACACCGGCCGGAAACACCATATATTTT.

As DNA, the CDR3 is TGTGCCAGCAGTTACTCTGGGGGGCGCGAGTACAATGAGCAGTTCTTC. It codes for CASSYSGGREYNEQFF. This chain joins TRBV6-5 and TRBJ2-1, with D perhaps assigned TRBD1 or TRBD2 (6 bases each). Trimming pared 0 bases from V and 4 bases from J, leaving 13 bases between. Germline CDR1 is MNHEY and CDR2 is SVGAGI. CDR3 length equals 16 residues.